This T cell receptor (beta chain) was retrieved from a study of cytomegalovirus exposure and HLA in healthy donors. General study results and limits: Association of 16,951 TCR beta sequences with HLA alleles was found at 0.05 false discovery rate in a later analysis. A later analysis found TCR association rates differed by HLA locus, highest for DRB1 and lowest for HLA-C. Most TCR sequences showed up rarely, but some public TCRs showed up in many donors.

The PCR employed 60 Vbeta primers together with 13 Jbeta primers. TCRdb's copy holds only in-frame clones and misses some; the assay was immunoSEQ multiplex PCR. The sample has hundreds of thousands of clones, about 72% seen once. Per germline, CDR1 SGHTA and CDR2 FQGTGA. The CDR3 has 13 amino acids. The V gene lost 8 bases and the J gene lost 2 bases, with 10 bases spanning the gap. Notes on this clone: Its antigen is currently unknown.

This chain joins TRBV7-3 and TRBJ1-3; D gene uncertain. Sequencing used PBMCs. The clonotype originates from a male donor in good health and CMV-seronegative. The CDR3 DNA reads as TGTGCCAGCGGTCAGATGCCTGGAAACACCATATATTTT. Translated: CASGQMPGNTIYF.